This TCR beta chain comes out of a study of blood T cell repertoires in COVID-19. Study information: Acute and convalescent COVID-19 samples came from the United States, Italy and Spain. PBMCs, B-cell-depleted T cells, or T cells provided the cDNA or gDNA that made up the material.

Per the authors' pipeline: Amplification of reference gene primers provided the estimated nucleated cell counts. Using immunoSEQ multiplex PCR, the repertoire was profiled, and TCRdb retains in-frame clones only, with some absent. Clonal size and the V and J genes are those of that table, whereas D and trimming came from the DNA. The sample lists roughly 100,000 clones, about 85% occurring once. CDR3 size: 12 residues. Germline CDR1 MDHEN, CDR2 SYDVKM. The ends were cut back, 10 bases at V and 5 bases at J, with 14 bases in the middle. This rearrangement joins TRBV28 to TRBJ1-1; D remains ambiguous. Sequencing was done on a sample of peripheral blood. The clonotype originates from an elderly man with active or convalescent COVID-19. In DNA, the CDR3 is TGTGCCATTACAAGTCAGCGTACTGAAGCTTTCTTT. It yields the protein CAITSQRTEAFF. Variable domain in full (rest from reference TRBV28 and TRBJ1-1): DVKVTQSSRYLVKRTGEKVFLECVQDMDHENMFWYRQDPGLGLRLIYFSYDVKMKEKGDIPEGYSVSREKKERFSLILESASTNQTSMYLCAITSQRTEAFFGQGTRLTVV.